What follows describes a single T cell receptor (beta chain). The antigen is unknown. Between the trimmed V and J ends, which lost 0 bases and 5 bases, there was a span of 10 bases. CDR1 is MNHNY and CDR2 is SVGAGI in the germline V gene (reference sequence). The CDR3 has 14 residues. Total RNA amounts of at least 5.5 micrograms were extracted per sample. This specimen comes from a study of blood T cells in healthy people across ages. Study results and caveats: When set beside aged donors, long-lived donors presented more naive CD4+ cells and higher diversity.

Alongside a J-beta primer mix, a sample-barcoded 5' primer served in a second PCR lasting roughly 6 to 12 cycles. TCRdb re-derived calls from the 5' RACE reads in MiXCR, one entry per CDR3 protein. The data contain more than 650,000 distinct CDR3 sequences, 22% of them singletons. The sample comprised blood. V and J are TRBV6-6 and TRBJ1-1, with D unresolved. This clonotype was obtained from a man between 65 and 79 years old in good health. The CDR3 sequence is CASSYSLEGTEAFF. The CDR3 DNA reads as TGTGCCAGCAGTTACTCCTTGGAAGGAACTGAAGCTTTCTTT.